Given below is one T cell receptor beta chain in context. This clone was observed a few times. There is no known antigen for this receptor. No per-base quality is available; no much larger clone lies one base away. The data were taken from a study of cytotoxic CD8 clonotypes in ibrutinib-treated CLL (dated by TCRdb to the early 2020s). Regarding the complete study: The cohort included roughly 15 treatment-naive and around 10 relapsed/refractory patients; around 18 were IGHV unmutated. An average of around 260,000 productive templates and approximately 91,000 productive rearrangements was obtained per sample. Longitudinal samples were obtainable from about 30% of the roughly 86 participants in the trial. The response samples were drawn at a median of approximately twelve months into treatment, with a range of roughly 6 to 40 months. Partial responses were observed in roughly 25 patients and complete responses in 2; after a median follow-up of around 68 months, remission was maintained in roughly 15 patients and progression was observed in approximately twelve. Cryopreserved peripheral blood mononuclear cells were obtained before treatment, at response, and at either sustained remission or disease progression. The paper's findings and limits, for the study overall: Clonality increased at ibrutinib response, stayed stable in sustained remission, and fell back toward baseline at progression. Baseline clonality exceeded that of age-matched healthy donors and correlated strongly with circulating CD8+ T-cell counts. Public clonotypes were rare and either shrank or stayed stable during treatment, and the rise in clonality at ibrutinib response reflected expansion of private clonotypes. Sampling times were not matched between sustained-remission and progressing patients, and lymph node repertoires were not studied.

A MiSeq instrument was used for deep resolution sequencing, which targeted depths ranging from 1 in 1 million up to 1 in 200,000 T cells, with coverage averaging 10x for each clonotype. TCR beta libraries were generated with the immunoSEQ hsTCRB Kit. Turning to the authors' computational methods: Data were analyzed with ImmunoSEQ Data Assistant and ImmunoSEQ Analyzer, with V, D and J genes assigned per IMGT definitions. Clonality, which ranges from 0 to 1, was calculated by subtracting the normalized Shannon entropy of productive rearrangement frequencies from one. Only overrepresented clonotypes making up at least 0.05% of each patient's repertoire were included in the public clonotype analysis. Thirteen repertoires from age-matched healthy donors, obtained from immuneACCESS, served as clonality controls. In its TCRdb copy, this immuneACCESS table keeps in-frame sequences only and misses some clones. Where compared with another copy, unresolved V genes explain less than half of these, and the others have no known cause. V and J calls and clone size follow that table, whereas D and trimming were derived from the DNA. The sample data list a few hundred thousand clones, and more than 65% of these were observed just once. The ten top clones hold about 6.3% of the sample.

For TCR beta library preparation, roughly 2 micrograms of genomic DNA were extracted from the cryopreserved PBMCs. Longitudinal blood samples from CLL patients receiving ibrutinib monotherapy were subjected to high-throughput TCR beta sequencing. Patients were enrolled in a phase 2 open-label single-center ibrutinib monotherapy trial. A distance of 11 bases separates the germline ends of V and J, which lose 5 bases and 4 bases respectively. CDR1 SEHNR and CDR2 FQNEAQ were looked up in the germline V gene (reference sequence). Measured from the cysteine to the phenylalanine, the CDR3 is 13 residues long. The retained sequence is limited to the CDR3, 39 bases, with the frame set at the first base.

Sample: PBMCs, taken before ibrutinib treatment. This receptor was taken from a human donor with chronic lymphocytic leukemia. The rearranged chain carries TRBV7-9 and TRBJ1-2; too little of a D gene remains to name it. DNA sequence: TGTGCCAGCAGCCCGGCGAGGCTCTATGGCTACACCTTC. Its protein reads: CASSPARLYGYTF.